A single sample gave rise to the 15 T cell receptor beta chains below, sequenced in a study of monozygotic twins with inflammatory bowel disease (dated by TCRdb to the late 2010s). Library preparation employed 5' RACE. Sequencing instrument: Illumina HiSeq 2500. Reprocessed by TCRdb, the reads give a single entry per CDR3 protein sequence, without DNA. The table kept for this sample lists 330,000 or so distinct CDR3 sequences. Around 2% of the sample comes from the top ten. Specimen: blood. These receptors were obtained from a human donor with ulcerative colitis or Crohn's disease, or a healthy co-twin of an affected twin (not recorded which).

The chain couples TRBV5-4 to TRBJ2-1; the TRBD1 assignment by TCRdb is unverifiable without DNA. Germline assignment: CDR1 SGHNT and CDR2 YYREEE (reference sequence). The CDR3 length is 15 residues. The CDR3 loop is CASSYRGAHYNEQFF.

The CDR3: CASSLLGSAEAFF. V and J are TRBV7-8 and TRBJ1-1. CDR3 length: 13 residues. From germline, CDR1 is SGHVS and CDR2 FQNEAQ.

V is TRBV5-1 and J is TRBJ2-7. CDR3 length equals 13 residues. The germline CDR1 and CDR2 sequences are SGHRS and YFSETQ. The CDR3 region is CASGEPAGDEQYF.

The CDR3 protein is CAISRQGGSNQPQHF. V usage is TRBV10-3 and J usage is TRBJ1-5. Germline values: CDR1 ENHRY, CDR2 SYGVKD. This CDR3 comprises 15 residues.

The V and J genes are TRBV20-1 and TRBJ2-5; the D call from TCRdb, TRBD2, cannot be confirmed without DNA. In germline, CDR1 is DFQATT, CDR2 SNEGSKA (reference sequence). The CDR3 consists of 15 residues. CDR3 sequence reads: CSAGSRASGGLAQYF.

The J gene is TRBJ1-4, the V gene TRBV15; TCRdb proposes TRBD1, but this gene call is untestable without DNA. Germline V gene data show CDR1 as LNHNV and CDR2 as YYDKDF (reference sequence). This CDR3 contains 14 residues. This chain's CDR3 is CATERLAGNEKLFF.

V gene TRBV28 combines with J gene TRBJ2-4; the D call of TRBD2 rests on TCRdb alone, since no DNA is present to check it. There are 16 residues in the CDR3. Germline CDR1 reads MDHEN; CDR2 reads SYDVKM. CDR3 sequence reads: CASSSPEAIAKNIQYF.

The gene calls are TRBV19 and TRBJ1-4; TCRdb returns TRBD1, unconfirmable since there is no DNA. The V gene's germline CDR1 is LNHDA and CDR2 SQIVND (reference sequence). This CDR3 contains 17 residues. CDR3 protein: CASSSSVEYRGNEKLFF.

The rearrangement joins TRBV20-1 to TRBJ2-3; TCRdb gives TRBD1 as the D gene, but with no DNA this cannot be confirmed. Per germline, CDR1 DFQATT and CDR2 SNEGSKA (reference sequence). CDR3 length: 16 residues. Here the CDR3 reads CSARAISGTTRDTQYF.

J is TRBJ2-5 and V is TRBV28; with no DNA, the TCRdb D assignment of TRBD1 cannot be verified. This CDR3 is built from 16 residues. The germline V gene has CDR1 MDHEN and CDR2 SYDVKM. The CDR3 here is CASSPSYRTGAETQYF.

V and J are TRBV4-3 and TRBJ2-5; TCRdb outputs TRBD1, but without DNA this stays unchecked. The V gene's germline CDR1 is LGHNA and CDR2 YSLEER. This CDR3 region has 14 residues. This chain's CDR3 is CASSQYRGGETQYF.

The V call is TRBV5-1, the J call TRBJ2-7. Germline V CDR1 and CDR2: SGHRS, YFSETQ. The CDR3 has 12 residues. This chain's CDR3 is CASSLDLNEQYF.

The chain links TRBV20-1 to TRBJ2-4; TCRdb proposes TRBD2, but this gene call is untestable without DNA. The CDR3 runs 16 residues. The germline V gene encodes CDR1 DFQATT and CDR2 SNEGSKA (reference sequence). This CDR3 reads CSAPNSENRAKNIQYF.

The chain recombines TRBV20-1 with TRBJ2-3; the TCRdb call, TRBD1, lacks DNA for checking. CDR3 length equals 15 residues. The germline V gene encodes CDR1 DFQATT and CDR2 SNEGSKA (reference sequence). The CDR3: CSATRPNRDTDTQYF.

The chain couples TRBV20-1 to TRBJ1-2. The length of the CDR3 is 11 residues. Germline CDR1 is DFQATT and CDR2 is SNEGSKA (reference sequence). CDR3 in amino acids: CSAPSRGGYTF.